These 13 T cell receptor beta chains were all obtained from the same sample, sequenced in a study of blood T cell repertoires in COVID-19. TCRdb's table, derived via immunoSEQ multiplex PCR, lists solely in-frame clones and lacks some. The sample shows around 180,000 clones, 88% of them seen only once. What was sequenced was peripheral blood. Receptors originate from a woman aged 25 to 45 with acute or convalescent COVID-19.

The chain employs TRBV7-2 and TRBJ2-5; TRBD1 aligns across 9 bases. This CDR3 has 14 amino acids. V was clipped by 3 bases and J by 5 bases; unmatched bases: 4. CDR1 and CDR2 (germline): SGHTA, FQGNSA. The CDR3, as DNA: TGTGCCAGCAGCTTCAGGACAGGGGAGGAGACCCAGTACTTC. Its protein is CASSFRTGEETQYF.

The V gene is TRBV6-5, the J gene TRBJ1-1; D is unclear. Germline assignment: CDR1 MNHEY and CDR2 SVGAGI. Trimming pared 7 bases from V and 4 bases from J, leaving 13 bases between. This CDR3 has 13 amino acids. In DNA form, the CDR3 reads TGTGCCAGCACCCCGGGATCCGGCACTGAAGCTTTCTTT. It is translated as CASTPGSGTEAFF.

This clone appeared a single time. The chain uses TRBV28 and TRBJ2-5; 8 bases match TRBD2. This CDR3 is built from 16 residues. The germline gives CDR1 MDHEN, CDR2 SYDVKM. Trimming removed 8 bases from V and 3 bases from J; junction bases left unmatched: 14. CDR3 in amino acids: CASRASLGLGEETQYF. CDR3 sequence (DNA): TGTGCCAGCCGTGCTTCTCTGGGACTAGGGGAAGAGACCCAGTACTTC.

This chain links TRBV5-1 with TRBJ1-2; D not certain. Germline CDR1 is SGHRS and CDR2 is YFSETQ. Trimming left V 1 base short and J 0 bases short, with 7 bases between. The CDR3 totals 14 residues. CDR3 in amino acids: CASSLQVSNYGYTF. CDR3 DNA sequence: TGCGCCAGCAGCTTGCAGGTTTCTAACTATGGCTACACCTTC.

The J gene is TRBJ2-2, the V gene TRBV6-1, with TRBD1 identical over 7 bases. Germline V gene data show CDR1 as MNHNS and CDR2 as SASEGT. J gave up 1 base and V 4 bases, and 6 bases lay outside the gene matches. There are 16 residues in the CDR3. The CDR3 DNA reads TGTGCCAGCAGTGGCCCCGGGACAGTGAACACCGGGGAGCTGTTTTTT. It yields the protein CASSGPGTVNTGELFF.

The V gene is TRBV28, the J gene TRBJ2-3; D may be TRBD2 (7 bases). This CDR3 spans 17 amino acids. Deletions cut 1 base from V and 0 bases from J, with 14 bases between. In germline, CDR1 is MDHEN, CDR2 SYDVKM. The CDR3: CASSLYLSGTSTDTQYF. The CDR3 nucleotides read TGTGCCAGCAGTTTATACCTAAGCGGGACAAGCACAGATACGCAGTATTTT.

The chain employs TRBV28 and TRBJ2-7; 8 bases agree with TRBD2. The CDR3 extends over 16 amino acids. J lost 4 bases, V lost 4 bases, and 12 bases had no gene match. CDR1 MDHEN and CDR2 SYDVKM come from the germline V gene. CDR3 bases: TGTGCCAGCAGTTCCCTCGGGGGGGTATTTTCGTACGAGCAGTACTTC. It is translated as CASSSLGGVFSYEQYF.

The J gene is TRBJ2-1, the V gene TRBV10-3; no definite D call. The CDR3 extends over 13 amino acids. Per germline, CDR1 ENHRY and CDR2 SYGVKD. The germline V and J ends were trimmed by 5 bases and 6 bases, with 11 bases remaining between them. CDR3 in amino acids: CAISNGDRNEQFF. Here the CDR3 DNA reads TGTGCCATCAGTAACGGAGACCGCAATGAGCAGTTCTTC.

V is TRBV9 and J is TRBJ1-2; 7 bases match TRBD1. V shed 2 bases and J 8 bases; nucleotides not matched to a gene: 9. Germline CDR1 SGDLS, CDR2 YYNGEE. The CDR3 consists of 14 residues. CDR3 sequence: CASSVATGRWGYTF. The DNA for the CDR3 is TGTGCCAGCAGCGTGGCGACAGGGCGGTGGGGCTACACCTTC.

The chain couples TRBV9 to TRBJ2-2; 8 nucleotides agree with TRBD2. Germline V gene data show CDR1 as SGDLS and CDR2 as YYNGEE. The CDR3 has 18 residues. J lost 4 bases, V lost 0 bases, and 11 bases had no gene match. CDR3: CASSVALAAFGTTGELFF. For the CDR3, the DNA is TGTGCCAGCAGCGTAGCACTAGCGGCCTTCGGGACCACCGGGGAGCTGTTTTTT.

This clone was found once. This chain links TRBV18 with TRBJ2-1; D unclear. The CDR3 contains 15 residues. Per the germline V gene, CDR1 is KGHSH and CDR2 is LQKENI. Between the trimmed V and J ends, which lost 3 bases and 4 bases, there was a span of 13 bases. DNA for the CDR3: TGTGCCAGCTCACCTTACATCCATGAATACAATGAGCAGTTCTTC. This gives the protein CASSPYIHEYNEQFF.

The V gene is TRBV4-2, the J gene TRBJ1-4, with 8 bases fitting TRBD1. Germline values: CDR1 LGHNA, CDR2 YNFKEQ. The CDR3 extends over 15 amino acids. J gave up 8 bases and V 2 bases, and 7 bases lay outside the gene matches. The CDR3 coding sequence is TGTGCCAGCAGCCAAACTACGACAGGGGAGGAAAAACTGTTTTTT. It translates to CASSQTTTGEEKLFF.

The chain is built from TRBV6-6 and TRBJ1-2; D unclear. V lost 7 bases and J 0 bases, leaving 12 bases between the germline ends. This CDR3 contains 14 residues. Germline CDR1 and CDR2: MNHNY and SVGAGI (reference sequence). DNA of the CDR3: TGTGCCAGCACTGAAACTGCGACTAACTATGGCTACACCTTC. It codes for CASTETATNYGYTF.